This is a list of T cell receptor beta chains from one sample in a study of cytomegalovirus exposure and HLA in healthy donors. The method was immunoSEQ multiplex PCR; TCRdb's version includes in-frame clones alone and lacks a portion of them. The table shows some 140,000 clones, with approximately 80% occurring only once. The sequencing sample was made of PBMCs. These receptors came from a man aged 25 to 40 in good health and CMV-seropositive. The CDR3 runs from the conserved cysteine through the conserved F or W. The D gene is left open where the match is weak. Clone size, where shown, is once, few, many, or a class for clones that have expanded.

size	J	D	V	DNA	CDR3
NA	TRBJ1-2	NA	TRBV29-1	TGCAGCGTTTCGGAGGATGGCTACACCTTC	CSVSEDGYTF
few	TRBJ1-5	NA	TRBV29-1	TGCAGCGTTGAGACAGGTAATCAGCCCCAGCATTTT	CSVETGNQPQHF
NA	TRBJ2-7	NA	TRBV15	TGTGCCACCAGCCAAGGTGGGGGCAGGGCTGACTACGAGCAGTACTTC	CATSQGGGRADYEQYF
NA	TRBJ2-1	NA	TRBV5-1	TGCGCCAGCAGCTTGCCGGCCCGCGCCTCAGGAGAGCAGTTCTTC	CASSLPARASGEQFF
NA	TRBJ2-2	TRBD1	TRBV9	TGTGCCAGCAGCGTAGGGCAGGGGGCGCAGACCGGGGAGCTGTTTTTT	CASSVGQGAQTGELFF
NA	TRBJ1-5	NA	TRBV11-2	TGTGCCAGCAGCCGATCGGTCGGGGAGCCCCAGCATTTT	CASSRSVGEPQHF
NA	TRBJ2-3	TRBD1	TRBV6-1	TGTGCCAGCGACTGGGCAGGGGGTCTCGGAGATACGCAGTATTTT	CASDWAGGLGDTQYF
NA	TRBJ2-2	TRBD1	TRBV30	TGTGCCTGGAGTCGGCAGGGGGCGGTCGGGGAGCTGTTTTTT	CAWSRQGAVGELFF
NA	TRBJ2-6	TRBD1	TRBV6-4	TGTGCCAGCAGTGCCACCGGGACAGTCTCTGGGGCCAACGTCCTGACTTTC	CASSATGTVSGANVLTF
NA	TRBJ1-2	NA	TRBV5-4	TGTGCCAGCAGCTTGGCCGGGGGGCATAGTGATGGCTACACCTTC	CASSLAGGHSDGYTF
NA	TRBJ1-5	TRBD1	TRBV18	TGTGCCAGCTCACCACAAGGTGACAGGGGCAATCAGCCCCAGCATTTT	CASSPQGDRGNQPQHF
NA	TRBJ1-1	NA	TRBV9	TGTGCCAGCAGCGCTAAACAGGGTGTAGACACTGAAGCTTTCTTT	CASSAKQGVDTEAFF
NA	TRBJ1-2	NA	TRBV4-1	TGCGCCAGCAGCCAGCCTTTAGACACCTTC	CASSQPLDTF
NA	TRBJ2-1	TRBD2	TRBV9	TGTGCCAGCAGCGACCGGGGGGGTTACTACAATGAGCAGTTCTTC	CASSDRGGYYNEQFF
NA	TRBJ1-6	NA	TRBV4-3	TGCGCCAGCAGCCAAGATGGTCCTGCGAGCTCCTATAATTCACCCCTCCACTTT	CASSQDGPASSYNSPLHF
NA	TRBJ1-2	NA	TRBV21-1	TGTGCCAGCAGCAGCACAGGGGGTGGCTACACCTTC	CASSSTGGGYTF
NA	TRBJ2-3	NA	TRBV9	TGTGCCAGCAGCGTTAAAGGGGGGGGAGATACGCAGTATTTT	CASSVKGGGDTQYF
once	TRBJ2-7	TRBD2	TRBV4-1	TGCGCCAGCAGCCTCGCACTTATAGCGGGGAGGTACGAGCAGTACTTC	CASSLALIAGRYEQYF
NA	TRBJ2-7	TRBD2	TRBV14	TGTGCCAGCAGCTCCGGACTAGCGGGCCTTAAGGACGAGCAGTACTTC	CASSSGLAGLKDEQYF
NA	TRBJ1-1	TRBD1	TRBV5-6	TGTGCCAGCAGGGGACAGCTGAACACTGAAGCTTTCTTT	CASRGQLNTEAFF
once	TRBJ1-2	NA	TRBV18	TGTGCCAGCTATCGGGGACATCCGGACTATGGCTACACCTTC	CASYRGHPDYGYTF
NA	TRBJ1-3	NA	TRBV7-3	TGTGCCAGCAGCACCAGCTCTGGAAACACCATATATTTT	CASSTSSGNTIYF
NA	TRBJ2-5	NA	TRBV7-2	TGTGCCAGCAGCCCCGGGTTGGAAGAGACCCAGTACTTC	CASSPGLEETQYF
NA	TRBJ2-2	NA	TRBV4-2	TGTGCCAGCAGCCAAGTACTCCTCAACACCGGGGAGCTGTTTTTT	CASSQVLLNTGELFF
NA	TRBJ2-2	NA	TRBV25-1	TGTGCCAGCAGTGGGTCTAGCAAACCCACCGGGGAGCTGTTTTTT	CASSGSSKPTGELFF
NA	TRBJ1-6	NA	TRBV11-2	TGTGCCAGCAGCTTAGCTGGGGGAGGGAATTCACCCCTCCACTTT	CASSLAGGGNSPLHF
NA	TRBJ1-2	TRBD1	TRBV25-1	TGTGCCAGCAGTGAATCTGTCCAGGGGGGTGGCTACACCTTC	CASSESVQGGGYTF
NA	TRBJ1-2	NA	TRBV6-1	TGTGCCAGCAGTGCCCCGGGTTACTATGGCTACACCTTC	CASSAPGYYGYTF
once	TRBJ2-1	TRBD1	TRBV12-5	TGTGCTAGTGGTCGGGCGACAGGGGTCGAGCAGTTCTTC	CASGRATGVEQFF
NA	TRBJ2-1	NA	TRBV9	TGTGCCAGCAGCCTCGGGACAAAATACAATGAGCAGTTCTTC	CASSLGTKYNEQFF
NA	TRBJ1-1	NA	TRBV25-1	TGTGCCAGCGGGGCGTCCCTGGGTTTTCACACTGAAGCTTTCTTT	CASGASLGFHTEAFF
NA	TRBJ1-4	NA	TRBV2	TGTGCCAGCACCCTGACAGATGGGAGGAATGAAAAACTGTTTTTT	CASTLTDGRNEKLFF
NA	TRBJ2-7	TRBD2	TRBV11-2	TGTGCCAGCAGCCTATATAGCGGGAGTTCGTTCGAGCAGTACTTC	CASSLYSGSSFEQYF